This T cell receptor (beta chain) was identified in a study of blood T cell repertoires in COVID-19. Data came from immunoSEQ multiplex PCR; TCRdb stores just in-frame clones and leaves some out. The sample holds roughly 210,000 clones, around 90% seen once. Trimming cost V 4 bases and J 4 bases; bases outside gene matches: 8. Germline lookup yields CDR1 SGHRS and CDR2 YFSETQ. This CDR3 spans 15 amino acids. This sequence joins TRBV5-1 and TRBJ1-1, with 9 bases that match TRBD1. The sequence came from a man aged 30 to 45 in a cohort exposed to, infected with or recovered from COVID-19 (not recorded which). The sample was PBMCs or T cells enriched from blood (not recorded which). The DNA of the CDR3 is TGCGCCAGCAGCCTGACAGGGGGAGGCGGCACTGAAGCTTTCTTT. This codes for CASSLTGGGGTEAFF.